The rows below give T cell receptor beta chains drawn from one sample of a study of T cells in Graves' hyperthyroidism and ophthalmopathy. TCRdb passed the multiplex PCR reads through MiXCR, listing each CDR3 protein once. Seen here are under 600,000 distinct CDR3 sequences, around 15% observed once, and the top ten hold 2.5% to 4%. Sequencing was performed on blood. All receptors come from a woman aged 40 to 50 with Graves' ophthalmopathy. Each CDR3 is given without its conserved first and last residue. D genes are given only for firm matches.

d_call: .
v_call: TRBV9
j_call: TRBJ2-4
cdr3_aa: ASSTRGQLEDIQY

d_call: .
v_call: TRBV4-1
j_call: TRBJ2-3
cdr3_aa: ASSQSEADTQY

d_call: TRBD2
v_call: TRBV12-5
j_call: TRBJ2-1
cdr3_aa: GGLADNNEQF

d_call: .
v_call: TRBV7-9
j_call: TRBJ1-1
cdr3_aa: ATKSAGNTEAF

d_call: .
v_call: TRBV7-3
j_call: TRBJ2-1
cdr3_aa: ASSLLGGAGQF

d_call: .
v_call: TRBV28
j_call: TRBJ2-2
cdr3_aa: ASRLEVAGNAGELF

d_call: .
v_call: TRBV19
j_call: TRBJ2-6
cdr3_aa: ASSPLRASSGANVLT

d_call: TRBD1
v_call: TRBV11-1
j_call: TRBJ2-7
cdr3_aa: ASSLAGTVTYEQY

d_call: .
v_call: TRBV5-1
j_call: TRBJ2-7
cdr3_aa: ASSLALGDEQY

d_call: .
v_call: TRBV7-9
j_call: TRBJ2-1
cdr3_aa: ASSPRSGASYNEQF

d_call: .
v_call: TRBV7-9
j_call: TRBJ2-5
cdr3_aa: ASGRTGETQY

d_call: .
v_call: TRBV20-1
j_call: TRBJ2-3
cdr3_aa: SASRGGNTDTQY

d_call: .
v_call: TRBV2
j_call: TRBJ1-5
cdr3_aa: ASSVGGEISQPQH

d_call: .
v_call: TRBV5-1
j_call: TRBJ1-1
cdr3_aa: ASSLTVNRNTEAF

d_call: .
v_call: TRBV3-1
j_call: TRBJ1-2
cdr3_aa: ASSQGRVGGYT

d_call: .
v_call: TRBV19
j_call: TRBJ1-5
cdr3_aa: ASSIGFRVGNQPQH

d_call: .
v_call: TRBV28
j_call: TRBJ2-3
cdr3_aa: ASSSGTYTDTQY

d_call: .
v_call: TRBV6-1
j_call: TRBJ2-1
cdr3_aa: ASSGMSSGGEQF

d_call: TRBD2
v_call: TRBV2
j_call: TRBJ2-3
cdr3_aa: ASRATGTSWPDTQY

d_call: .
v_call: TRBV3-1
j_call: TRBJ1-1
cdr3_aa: ASSEWVGGRTEAF

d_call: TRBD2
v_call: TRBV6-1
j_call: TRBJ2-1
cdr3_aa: ASRALAEANEQF

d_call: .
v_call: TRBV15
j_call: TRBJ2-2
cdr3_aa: ATSRPGARAGELF

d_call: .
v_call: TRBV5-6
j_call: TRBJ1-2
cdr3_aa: ASSLFMVGVGYT

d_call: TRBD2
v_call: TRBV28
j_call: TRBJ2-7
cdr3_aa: ASSSGGSYEQY

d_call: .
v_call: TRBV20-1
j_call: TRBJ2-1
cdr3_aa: SAPQEESYNEQF

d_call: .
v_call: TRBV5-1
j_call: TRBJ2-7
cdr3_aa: ASSPVVRDEQY

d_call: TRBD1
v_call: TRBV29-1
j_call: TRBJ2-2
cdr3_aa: SLQGAGGELF

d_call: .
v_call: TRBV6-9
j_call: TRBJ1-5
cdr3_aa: ASSSRVGEH

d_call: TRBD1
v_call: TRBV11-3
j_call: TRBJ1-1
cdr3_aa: ASSSRDRYTEAF

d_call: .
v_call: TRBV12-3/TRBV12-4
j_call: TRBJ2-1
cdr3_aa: ASSFPAQGLPYNEQF

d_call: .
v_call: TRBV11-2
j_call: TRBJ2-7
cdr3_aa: ASSEGKSSYEQY

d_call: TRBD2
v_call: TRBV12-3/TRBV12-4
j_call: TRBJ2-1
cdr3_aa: ASRSSGRPHNEQF

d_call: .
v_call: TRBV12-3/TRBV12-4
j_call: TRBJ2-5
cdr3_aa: ASRARDGGETQY

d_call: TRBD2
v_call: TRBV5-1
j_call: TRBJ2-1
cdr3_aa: ASKRGDSGDLNEQF

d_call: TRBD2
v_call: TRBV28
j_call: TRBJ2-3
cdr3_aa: ASSRRLLAGGDTQY

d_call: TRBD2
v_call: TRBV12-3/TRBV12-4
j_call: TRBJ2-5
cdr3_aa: ASSFGGRYQETQY

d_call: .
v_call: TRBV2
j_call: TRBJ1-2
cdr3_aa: ASRTEEGTGYT

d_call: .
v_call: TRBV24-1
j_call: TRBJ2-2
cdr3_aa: ATSDANRDTGELF

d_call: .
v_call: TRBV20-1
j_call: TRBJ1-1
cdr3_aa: SARMASMNTEAF

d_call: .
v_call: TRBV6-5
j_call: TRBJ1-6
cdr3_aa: ASRLIDSDVNSPLH

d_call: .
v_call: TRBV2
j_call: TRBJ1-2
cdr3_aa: ASSLGGYT

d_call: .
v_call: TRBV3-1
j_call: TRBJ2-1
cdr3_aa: ASSQLKQQF

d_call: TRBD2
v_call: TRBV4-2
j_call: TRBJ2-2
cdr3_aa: ASTRTSSNTGELF